These T cell receptor beta chains were read from a single sample in a study of early T cells in non-severe SARS-CoV-2 infection. MiXCR, run by TCRdb on the 5' RACE reads, gives a single entry per CDR3 protein. Here the sample spans about 100,000 distinct CDR3 sequences, around 12% being singletons. The sequencing sample was made of whole blood. Receptors were obtained from an adult who was a healthcare worker with PCR-confirmed SARS-CoV-2 infection or an uninfected control (not recorded which). Each CDR3 is given with its conserved first and last residue. The D gene is left open where the match is weak. The size field is filled for only some rows; it gives once, few, many or a size class.

abundance: -; d_gene: -; j_gene: TRBJ2-3; v_gene: TRBV11-2; CDR3nt: TGTGCCAGCAGCTTAGATTGGGTCCGAGGTAAAGACACAGATACGCAGTATTTT; CDR3aa: CASSLDWVRGKDTDTQYF
abundance: few; d_gene: TRBD2; j_gene: TRBJ2-3; v_gene: TRBV11-2; CDR3nt: TGTGCCAGCAGCTTTAGACTAGCGGGCACAGATACGCAGTATTTT; CDR3aa: CASSFRLAGTDTQYF
abundance: many; d_gene: -; j_gene: TRBJ1-5; v_gene: TRBV20-1; CDR3nt: TGCAGTGCTAGTGGCAGTGATCAGCCCCAGCATTTT; CDR3aa: CSASGSDQPQHF
abundance: many; d_gene: -; j_gene: TRBJ2-1; v_gene: TRBV27; CDR3nt: TGTGCCAGCAGCCGCTCTTATCCCACTGAGCAGTTCTTC; CDR3aa: CASSRSYPTEQFF
abundance: many; d_gene: -; j_gene: TRBJ2-1; v_gene: TRBV29-1; CDR3nt: TGCAGCGTTGGACGGTGGGATGAGCAGTTCTTC; CDR3aa: CSVGRWDEQFF
abundance: few; d_gene: -; j_gene: TRBJ1-6; v_gene: TRBV20-1; CDR3nt: TGCAGTGCTGCCCAGGGCGGGGACCAAAATTCACCCCTCCACTTT; CDR3aa: CSAAQGGDQNSPLHF
abundance: many; d_gene: TRBD2; j_gene: TRBJ2-7; v_gene: TRBV15; CDR3nt: TGTGCCACCAGCAGAGCGGGAGGGCTCGTCGCCGAGCAGTACTTC; CDR3aa: CATSRAGGLVAEQYF
abundance: many; d_gene: -; j_gene: TRBJ2-7; v_gene: TRBV7-9; CDR3nt: TGTGCCAGCGGGATTTCGGGTATGCAGTACGAGCAGTACTTC; CDR3aa: CASGISGMQYEQYF
abundance: many; d_gene: -; j_gene: TRBJ2-1; v_gene: TRBV18; CDR3nt: TGTGCCAGCTCACCACCTATGACAGGCTTCCTTGGGGAGCAGTTCTTC; CDR3aa: CASSPPMTGFLGEQFF
abundance: many; d_gene: -; j_gene: TRBJ1-2; v_gene: TRBV7-9; CDR3nt: TGTGCCAGCAGCTTAGGTCCCCAAAGGACAGAGGAGGAGACCTTC; CDR3aa: CASSLGPQRTEEETF
abundance: many; d_gene: -; j_gene: TRBJ2-5; v_gene: TRBV29-1; CDR3nt: TGCAGCGCTGGGCTGGGGGAGACCCAGTACTTC; CDR3aa: CSAGLGETQYF
abundance: -; d_gene: -; j_gene: TRBJ1-2; v_gene: TRBV5-1; CDR3nt: TGCGCCAGCAGCTTGGGACAGGCCACCTATGGCTACACCTTC; CDR3aa: CASSLGQATYGYTF